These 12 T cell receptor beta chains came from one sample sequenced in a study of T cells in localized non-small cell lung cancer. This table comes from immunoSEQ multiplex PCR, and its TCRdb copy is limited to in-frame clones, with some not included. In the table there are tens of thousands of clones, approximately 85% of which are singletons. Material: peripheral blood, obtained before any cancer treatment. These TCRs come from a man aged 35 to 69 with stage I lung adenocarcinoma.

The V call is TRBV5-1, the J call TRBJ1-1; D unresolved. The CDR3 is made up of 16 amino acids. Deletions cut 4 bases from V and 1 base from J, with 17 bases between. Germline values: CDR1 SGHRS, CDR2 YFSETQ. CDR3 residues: CASSPATGYGNTEAFF. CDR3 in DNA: TGCGCCAGCAGCCCAGCGACCGGGTATGGGAACACTGAAGCTTTCTTT.

As DNA, the CDR3 is TGTGCCAGCAGCTTTCATGATCCCCAGTACTTC. Residues: CASSFHDPQYF. J is TRBJ2-5 and V is TRBV7-8; D is unclear. The V gene's germline CDR1 is SGHVS and CDR2 FQNEAQ. The length of the CDR3 is 11 residues. V was trimmed by 3 bases and J by 9 bases, leaving 8 bases between them.

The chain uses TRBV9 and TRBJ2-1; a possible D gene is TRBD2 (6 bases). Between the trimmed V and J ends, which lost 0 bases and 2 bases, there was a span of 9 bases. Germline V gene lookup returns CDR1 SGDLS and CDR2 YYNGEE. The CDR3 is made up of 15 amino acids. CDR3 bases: TGTGCCAGCAGCGTAGGCGGGGAGGCCTACAATGAGCAGTTCTTC. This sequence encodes CASSVGGEAYNEQFF.

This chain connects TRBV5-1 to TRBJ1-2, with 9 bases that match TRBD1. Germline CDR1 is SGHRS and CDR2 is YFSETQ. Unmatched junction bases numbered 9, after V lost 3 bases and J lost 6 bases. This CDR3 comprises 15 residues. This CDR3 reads CASSSKGQGTNGYTF. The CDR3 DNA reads TGCGCCAGCAGCTCGAAAGGACAGGGGACGAATGGCTACACCTTC.

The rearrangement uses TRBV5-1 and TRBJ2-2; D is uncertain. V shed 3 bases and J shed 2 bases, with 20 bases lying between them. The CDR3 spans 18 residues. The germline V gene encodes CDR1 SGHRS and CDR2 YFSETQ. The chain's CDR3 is CASSSTLRDLINTGELFF. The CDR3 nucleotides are TGCGCCAGCAGCTCTACACTTCGCGATCTAATCAACACCGGGGAGCTGTTTTTT.

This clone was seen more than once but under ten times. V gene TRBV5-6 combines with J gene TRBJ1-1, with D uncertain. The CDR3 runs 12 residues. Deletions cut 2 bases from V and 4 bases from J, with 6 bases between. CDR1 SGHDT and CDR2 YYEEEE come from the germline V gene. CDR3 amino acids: CASSLRGTEAFF. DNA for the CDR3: TGTGCCAGCAGCTTACGGGGCACTGAAGCTTTCTTT.

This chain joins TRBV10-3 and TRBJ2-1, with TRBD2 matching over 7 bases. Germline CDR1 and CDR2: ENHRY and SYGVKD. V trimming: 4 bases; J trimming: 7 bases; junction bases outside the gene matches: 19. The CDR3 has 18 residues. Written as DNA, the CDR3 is TGTGCCATCAGTGGGGTGTCCGGGGGGATCATTGGCCTAAATGAGCAGTTCTTC. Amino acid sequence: CAISGVSGGIIGLNEQFF.

The CDR3 sequence: CSVPGAGANVLTF. CDR3 sequence (DNA): TGCAGCGTCCCAGGGGCTGGGGCCAACGTCCTGACTTTC. The chain employs TRBV29-1 and TRBJ2-6, with TRBD1 as a possible D gene (6 bases). Trimming shortened V by 6 bases and J by 2 bases, and 8 bases separated the two germline ends. The germline gives CDR1 SQVTM, CDR2 ANQGSEA. The CDR3 length is 13 residues. Combining the CDR3 with reference TRBV29-1 and TRBJ2-6 gives the whole variable domain SAVISQKPSRDICQRGTSLTIQCQVDSQVTMMFWYRQQPGQSLTLIATANQGSEATYESGFVIDKFPISRPNLTFSTLTVSNMSPEDSSIYLCSVPGAGANVLTFGAGSRLTVL.

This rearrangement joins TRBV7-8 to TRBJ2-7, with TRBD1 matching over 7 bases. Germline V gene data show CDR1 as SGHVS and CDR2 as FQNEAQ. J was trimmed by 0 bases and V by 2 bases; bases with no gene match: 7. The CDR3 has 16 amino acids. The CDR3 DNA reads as TGTGCCAGCAGCTTATCCGGGACAGCCCCCTCCTACGAGCAGTACTTC. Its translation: CASSLSGTAPSYEQYF.

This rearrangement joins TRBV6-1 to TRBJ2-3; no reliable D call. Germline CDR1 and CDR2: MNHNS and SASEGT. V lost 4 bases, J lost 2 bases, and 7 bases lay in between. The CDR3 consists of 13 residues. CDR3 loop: CASSVSITDTQYF. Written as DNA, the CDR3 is TGTGCCAGCAGTGTGAGCATCACAGATACGCAGTATTTT.

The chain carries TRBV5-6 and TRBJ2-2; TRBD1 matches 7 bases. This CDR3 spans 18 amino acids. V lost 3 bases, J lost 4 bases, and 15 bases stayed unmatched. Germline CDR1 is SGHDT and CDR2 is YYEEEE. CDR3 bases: TGTGCCAGCAGCTCCAAGACAGGGAGTAGCGCCTTCACCGGGGAGCTGTTTTTT. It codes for CASSSKTGSSAFTGELFF.

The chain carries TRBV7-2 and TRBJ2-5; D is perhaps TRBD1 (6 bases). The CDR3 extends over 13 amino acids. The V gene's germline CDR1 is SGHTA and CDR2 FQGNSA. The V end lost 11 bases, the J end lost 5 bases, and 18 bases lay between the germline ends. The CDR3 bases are TGTGCCGGGACCGACAGGTTCGGGGAGACCCAGTACTTC. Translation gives CAGTDRFGETQYF.